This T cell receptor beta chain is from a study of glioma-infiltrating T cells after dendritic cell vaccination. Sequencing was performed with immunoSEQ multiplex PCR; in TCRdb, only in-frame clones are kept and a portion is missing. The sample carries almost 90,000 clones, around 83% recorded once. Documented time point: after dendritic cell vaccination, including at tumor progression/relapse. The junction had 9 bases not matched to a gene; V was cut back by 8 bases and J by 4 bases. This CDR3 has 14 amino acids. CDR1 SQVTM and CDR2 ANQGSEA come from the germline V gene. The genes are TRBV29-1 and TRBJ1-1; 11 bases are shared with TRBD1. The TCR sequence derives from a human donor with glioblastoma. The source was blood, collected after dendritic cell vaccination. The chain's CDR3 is CSTGQGALGTEAFF. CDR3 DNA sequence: TGCAGCACCGGACAGGGGGCGTTGGGCACTGAAGCTTTCTTT.